Included here is one T cell receptor (beta chain) sequence, with context. These data belong to a study of sequential checkpoint blockade in melanoma. The repertoire was sequenced with immunoSEQ multiplex PCR; TCRdb's copy has only in-frame clones and lacks some. The table records over 10,000 clones, about four fifths of them present only once. Indicated treatment: randomized to nivolumab then ipilimumab (arm A) or the reverse (arm B). V lost 5 bases and J lost 7, with 21 bases in between. The CDR3 is 17 amino acids. Germline values: CDR1 LNHDA, CDR2 SQIVND (reference sequence). The V call is TRBV19, the J call TRBJ1-6; D unclear. This TCR was sampled from a human donor with melanoma. The input for sequencing was CD8+ T cells sorted from blood (inferred from file names), taken from a patient given nivolumab and ipilimumab in sequence. CDR3 in amino acids: CASSGWEGQEENSPLHF. DNA of the CDR3: TGTGCCAGTAGTGGTTGGGAAGGGCAGGAGGAAAATTCACCCCTCCACTTT.